This is a list of T cell receptor beta chains from one sample in a study of T cell responses to AZD1222 COVID-19 vaccine. The table came from immunoSEQ multiplex PCR; TCRdb's copy has only in-frame clones and leaves some out. Here the sample spans fewer than 85,000 clones, 85% to 90% being singletons. The sample was peripheral blood, taken on day 0 of AZD1222 vaccination. The receptors were gathered from an adult in good health. Each CDR3 is given with its conserved first and last residue. D genes are given only for firm matches.

j_call d_call v_call cdr3_length cdr3_aa
TRBJ1-6 TRBD1 TRBV11-2 15 CASSFRDRGRSPLHF
TRBJ2-1 TRBD2 TRBV6-2/TRBV6-3 16 CASSYGLAGGYNEQFF
TRBJ2-7 NA TRBV12-3/TRBV12-4 12 CASSADRDEQYF
TRBJ1-1 NA TRBV27 16 CASSLRQTIMNTEAFF
TRBJ2-7 TRBD1 TRBV6-5 14 CASRNQDRSYEQYF
TRBJ2-7 NA TRBV29-1 18 CSVGSLRADRDGSYEQYF
TRBJ1-1 NA TRBV10-2 14 CASTRTVTNTEAFF
TRBJ1-2 NA TRBV19 14 CASTRVPLSYGYTF
TRBJ1-5 TRBD1 TRBV28 16 CASSRTSGTGQTAQHF
TRBJ2-2 NA TRBV6-4 12 CASRGPLGELFF
TRBJ2-5 NA TRBV4-2 15 CASSQDQGRRETQYF
TRBJ1-1 TRBD1 TRBV5-4 17 CASSFSGRGPRGTEAFF
TRBJ1-2 NA TRBV29-1 11 CSVPAGDGYTF
TRBJ2-7 TRBD1 TRBV7-9 14 CASSSGTGKVEQYF
TRBJ1-2 TRBD1 TRBV7-6 16 CASSPRQGVTNYGYTF
TRBJ2-1 TRBD2 TRBV5-1 13 CASSSAGDFEQFF
TRBJ2-1 TRBD1 TRBV11-2 18 CASSLGFRGGSSYNEQFF
TRBJ2-3 TRBD2 TRBV27 15 CASSFSGLAGDAQYF
TRBJ2-7 NA TRBV28 11 CASNVGYEQYF
TRBJ2-1 NA TRBV21-1 17 CASSKGRYWGSYNEQFF
TRBJ2-2 TRBD1 TRBV6-5 15 CASSRGTGGTGELFF
TRBJ2-1 TRBD2 TRBV7-9 18 CASSPPGLAGLVRNEQFF
TRBJ1-4 TRBD1 TRBV27 19 CASSFSGTALKLFNEKLFF
TRBJ1-1 TRBD1 TRBV7-8 16 CASSFGLRGRNTEAFF
TRBJ2-1 NA TRBV10-1 16 CASSESAAGAYNEQFF
TRBJ1-2 NA TRBV29-1 12 CSVGGPNYGYTF
TRBJ1-5 TRBD1 TRBV28 15 CASSLPGTGSQPQHF
TRBJ1-6 TRBD1 TRBV4-1 17 CASRRLTGRGRNSPLHF
TRBJ1-4 TRBD1 TRBV2 14 CASRRDRTNEKLFF
TRBJ1-2 NA TRBV29-1 13 CSVMQGPNYGYTF
TRBJ1-5 NA TRBV7-5 14 CARSFTQGRQPQHF
TRBJ2-5 TRBD1 TRBV28 13 CASRRTGQETQYF
TRBJ1-2 NA TRBV19 15 CASIPRSVAHYGYTF
TRBJ2-5 NA TRBV29-1 13 CSVESSRQETQYF
TRBJ2-3 NA TRBV24-1 14 CATSDLRESDTQYF
TRBJ2-3 NA TRBV28 15 CASRSELPGRDTQYF
TRBJ1-4 NA TRBV6-5 15 CASSYLGGSNEKLFF
TRBJ2-7 NA TRBV6-5 14 CASSLARGVYEQYF
TRBJ1-1 TRBD1 TRBV18 15 CASSRNRGRNTEAFF
TRBJ1-5 TRBD1 TRBV27 16 CASSSQTGGLNQPQHF